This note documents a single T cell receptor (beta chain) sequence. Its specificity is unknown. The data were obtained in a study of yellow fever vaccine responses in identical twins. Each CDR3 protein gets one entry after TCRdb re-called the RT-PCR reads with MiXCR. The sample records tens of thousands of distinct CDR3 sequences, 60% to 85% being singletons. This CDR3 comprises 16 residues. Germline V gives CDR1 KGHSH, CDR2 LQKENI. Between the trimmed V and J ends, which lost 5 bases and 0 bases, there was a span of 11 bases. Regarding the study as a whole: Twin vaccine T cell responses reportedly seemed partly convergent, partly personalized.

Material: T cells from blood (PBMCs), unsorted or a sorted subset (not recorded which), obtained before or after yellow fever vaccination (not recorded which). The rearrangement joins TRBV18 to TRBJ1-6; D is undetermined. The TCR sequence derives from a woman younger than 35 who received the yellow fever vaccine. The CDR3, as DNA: TGTGCCAGCTCATCACAAGCGGTCTCCTATAATTCACCCCTCCACTTT. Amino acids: CASSSQAVSYNSPLHF.